The 20 T cell receptor beta chains given below trace back to one sample, sequenced in a study of high-grade serous ovarian cancer treatment subgroups. Using immunoSEQ multiplex PCR, the repertoire was profiled, and TCRdb retains in-frame clones only, with some absent. The sample records about 5,800 clones, about three quarters being singletons. The tumor samples were collected prior to definitive surgery or chemotherapy. Material for sequencing was tumor tissue. The receptors derive from a human donor with high-grade serous ovarian cancer.

This clone was detected once. The chain is built from TRBV18 and TRBJ1-1; D remains unclear. Between the trimmed V and J ends, which lost 3 bases and 0 bases, there was a span of 8 bases. CDR3 length equals 14 residues. Germline assignment: CDR1 KGHSH and CDR2 LQKENI. The CDR3 loop is CASSPGAVNTEAFF. For the CDR3, the DNA is TGTGCCAGCTCACCGGGTGCCGTGAACACTGAAGCTTTCTTT. Variable domain in full (rest from reference TRBV18 and TRBJ1-1): NAGVMQNPRHLVRRRGQEARLRCSPMKGHSHVYWYRQLPEEGLKFMVYLQKENIIDESGMPKERFSAEFPKEGPSILRIQQVVRGDSAAYFCASSPGAVNTEAFFGQGTRLTVV.

J is TRBJ1-4 and V is TRBV6-5; possibly TRBD1 for D (6 bases). The CDR3 covers 15 residues. Germline V lookup: CDR1 MNHEY, CDR2 SVGAGI. V was pared by 5 bases and J by 1 base, with 11 bases between. Written as DNA, the CDR3 is TGTGCCAGCAGTGTCAACAGGGTAACTAATGAAAAACTGTTTTTT. Amino acid sequence: CASSVNRVTNEKLFF.

A note on this clone: Different DNA sequences within this sample yield the same CDR3. The chain employs TRBV7-2 and TRBJ1-3; no clear D gene. Between the trimmed V and J ends, which lost 2 bases and 2 bases, there was a span of 1 base. Germline V CDR1 and CDR2: SGHTA, FQGNSA. CDR3 size: 12 residues. The CDR3 sequence: CASSLTGNTIYF. In DNA form, the CDR3 reads TGTGCCAGCAGCTTAACTGGAAACACCATATATTTT.

The J gene is TRBJ1-1, the V gene TRBV7-8, with 7 nucleotides matching TRBD1. With 4 bases clipped from V and 5 bases from J, the junction kept 4 bases outside the gene matches. Germline-derived CDR1 and CDR2 are SGHVS and FQNEAQ. The CDR3 covers 13 residues. CDR3 DNA sequence: TGTGCCAGCAGCTCGACACAGGGGACTGAAGCTTTCTTT. Protein sequence: CASSSTQGTEAFF. Full variable domain (remainder filled in from reference TRBV7-8 and TRBJ1-1): GAGVSQSPRYKVAKRGQDVALRCDPISGHVSLFWYQQALGQGPEFLTYFQNEAQLDKSGLPSDRFFAERPEGSVSTLKIQRTQQEDSAVYLCASSSTQGTEAFFGQGTRLTVV.

The chain employs TRBV2 and TRBJ2-4; tentative D call: TRBD1 (6 bases). Germline V lookup: CDR1 SNHLY, CDR2 FYNNEI. This CDR3 contains 15 residues. V was pared by 7 bases and J by 2 bases, with 15 bases between. In DNA, the CDR3 is TGTGCCAGCAACCCCCGGGACATCCCCAAAAACATTCAGTACTTC. It specifies CASNPRDIPKNIQYF.

V is TRBV5-1 and J is TRBJ1-3; D may match TRBD1 or TRBD2 (5 bases each). The DNA matches TRBJ2-2 better at its end, which makes the J call doubtful. This CDR3 has 15 residues. Germline V gene data show CDR1 as SGHRS and CDR2 as YFSETQ. The CDR3 DNA follows: TGCGCCAGCAGCAACACCCAGGGAGCGACCGGGGAGCTGTTTTTT. It specifies CASSNTQGATGELFF.

Notes on this clone: An end of the junction differs from the germline gene, which may be a read error. Here the CDR3 reads CASSLTSGQGVHF. CDR3 nucleotide sequence: TGTGCCAGCAGCTTGACTAGTGGGCAGGGGGTACACTTC. The V and J genes are TRBV7-9 and TRBJ2-7; TRBD1 might be the D (7 bases). CDR1 and CDR2 (germline): SEHNR, FQNEAQ (reference sequence). The CDR3 has 13 amino acids.

DNA of the CDR3: TGTGCCAGCAGCTCTGGACACAAAAAGGGTTCACCCCTCCACTTT. Its protein is CASSSGHKKGSPLHF. The rearrangement uses TRBV5-5 and TRBJ1-6; D possibly corresponds to TRBD1 (5 bases). V lost 3 bases to trimming and J lost 9 bases, with 16 bases between them. The CDR3 length is 15 residues. Germline V gives CDR1 SGHKS, CDR2 YYEKEE (reference sequence).

This clone was counted only a few times. The V gene is TRBV10-1, the J gene TRBJ1-1; D call uncertain. Germline CDR1 WNHNN, CDR2 SYGVQD (reference sequence). The CDR3 runs 14 residues. V lost 1 base to trimming and J lost 5 bases, with 11 bases between them. The CDR3 DNA follows: TGCGCCAGCAGTGAGTATCCCTCGGGGACTGAAGCTTTCTTT. Residues: CASSEYPSGTEAFF.

This chain uses TRBV6-5 with TRBJ1-1, with D tentatively TRBD1 (5 bases). This CDR3 has 15 residues. Germline V gene sequence: CDR1 MNHEY, CDR2 SVGAGI. The V end lost 7 bases, the J end lost 3 bases, and 18 bases lay between the germline ends. The CDR3 here is CASNRHSGGDTEAFF. In nucleotides, the CDR3 is TGTGCCAGCAATCGCCACAGCGGGGGGGACACTGAAGCTTTCTTT.

CDR3 DNA: TGTGCCAGCAGCTTAGAAGGGCCAGGGGGAGAAAAACTGTTTTTT. It translates to CASSLEGPGGEKLFF. This chain connects TRBV7-9 to TRBJ1-4; 7 nucleotides agree with TRBD1. The CDR3 contains 15 residues. CDR1 and CDR2 (germline): SEHNR, FQNEAQ (reference sequence). Losses at the gene ends were 1 base for V and 8 bases for J; bases not matched to a gene: 7.

The CDR3 sequence: CASSRDYEQYF. The CDR3 coding sequence is TGTGCCAGCAGCAGGGACTACGAGCAGTACTTC. This chain uses TRBV5-4 with TRBJ2-7, with no clear D. The CDR3 loop spans 11 amino acids. CDR1 SGHNT and CDR2 YYREEE come from the germline V gene (reference sequence). V lost 4 bases and J 3 bases, leaving 5 bases between the germline ends.

The chain employs TRBV7-9 and TRBJ1-1; D is perhaps TRBD1 (6 bases). Germline-derived CDR1 and CDR2 are SEHNR and FQNEAQ (reference sequence). The V gene lost 5 bases and the J gene lost 1 base, with 8 bases spanning the gap. The CDR3 consists of 13 residues. This CDR3 is CASSIQGNTEAFF. CDR3 bases: TGTGCCAGCAGCATACAGGGGAACACTGAAGCTTTCTTT.

V is TRBV29-1 and J is TRBJ2-2; no clear D gene. The ends were cut back, 2 bases at V and 8 bases at J, with 21 bases in the middle. The CDR3 is 16 residues long. The germline V gene has CDR1 SQVTM and CDR2 ANQGSEA. The CDR3 reads CSVEIAGPAIWGELFF. Here the CDR3 DNA reads TGCAGCGTTGAAATTGCCGGGCCTGCGATTTGGGGGGAGCTGTTTTTT.

This clone has more than one count but fewer than ten. The chain carries TRBV27 and TRBJ1-1; D remains unclear. The CDR3 contains 14 residues. Germline values: CDR1 MNHEY, CDR2 SMNVEV (reference sequence). Trimming shortened V by 5 bases and J by 7 bases, and 17 bases separated the two germline ends. CDR3 nucleotides: TGTGCCAGCAGTCAAGGGCTGAGGTCCAGTGAAGCTTTCTTT. Amino acids: CASSQGLRSSEAFF.

The chain uses TRBV7-9 and TRBJ1-1; no firm D call. The germline V gene has CDR1 SEHNR and CDR2 FQNEAQ (reference sequence). Trimming shortened V by 5 bases and J by 3 bases, and 4 bases separated the two germline ends. The length of the CDR3 is 11 residues. For the CDR3, the DNA is TGTGCCAGCAGCCCATACACTGAAGCTTTCTTT. Its translation: CASSPYTEAFF.

This chain uses TRBV29-1 with TRBJ2-1, with 13 bases that match TRBD2. Germline CDR1 SQVTM, CDR2 ANQGSEA. The CDR3 covers 14 residues. V shed 7 bases, J shed 7 bases, and the junction held 7 bases outside the gene matches. CDR3 amino acids: CSAQLAGGINEQFF. The DNA of the CDR3 is TGCAGCGCCCAACTAGCGGGGGGGATAAATGAGCAGTTCTTC.

This chain links TRBV6-4 with TRBJ2-1; D is ambiguous. The CDR3 runs to 15 residues. Trimming took off 3 bases at V and 6 bases at J, with 15 bases between the two ends. The germline gives CDR1 MRHNA, CDR2 SNTAGT. CDR3 residues: CASSDWDRDSNEQFF. The DNA of the CDR3 is TGTGCCAGCAGTGATTGGGATAGGGATTCCAATGAGCAGTTCTTC.

This chain joins TRBV5-4 and TRBJ2-1; D is undetermined. Germline CDR1 reads SGHNT; CDR2 reads YYREEE (reference sequence). This CDR3 has 11 residues. V lost 4 bases to trimming and J lost 5 bases, with 4 bases between them. The CDR3: CASSQNNEQFF. As DNA, the CDR3 is TGTGCCAGCAGCCAAAACAATGAGCAGTTCTTC.

This clone came up a few times. The chain is built from TRBV7-3 and TRBJ1-2; D remains ambiguous. The CDR3 is 13 amino acids. V was cut by 6 bases and J by 3 bases, with 11 bases left in between. Per the germline V gene, CDR1 is SGHTA and CDR2 is FQGTGA. The CDR3 region has the DNA TGTGCCAGCAGTCCAGGACTCGACTATGGCTACACCTTC. Translation: CASSPGLDYGYTF. Filled out from reference TRBV7-3 and TRBJ1-2, the complete variable domain reads GAGVSQTPSNKVTEKGKYVELRCDPISGHTALYWYRQSLGQGPEFLIYFQGTGAADDSGLPNDRFFAVRPEGSVSTLKIQRTERGDSAVYLCASSPGLDYGYTFGSGTRLTVV.